This entry concerns a single TCR beta chain. This table comes from immunoSEQ multiplex PCR, and its TCRdb copy is limited to in-frame clones, with some not included. This sample carries roughly 100,000 clones, 70% to 90% of them seen once, and the ten largest clones take 3.5% to 4%. Per germline, CDR1 MNHNS and CDR2 SASEGT. Trimming stripped 7 bases from V and 5 bases from J, with 14 bases between. This CDR3 is 13 amino acids long. The data originate from a study of OX40 agonist ivuxolimab in advanced cancers. On the study more broadly: While on treatment, patients had intravenous ivuxolimab at 0.01 to 10 mg/kg every 2 weeks. Hepatocellular carcinoma, melanoma, renal cell or head and neck cancer affected the dose-escalation patients. Prior therapy, whether anti-PD-1, anti-PD-L1 or anti-CTLA-4, was allowed, and roughly 41% had some.

The receptor's source is an adult with an advanced solid tumor such as melanoma, head and neck, liver or kidney cancer. This sequence joins TRBV6-1 and TRBJ2-5, with D uncertain. The specimen was CD4+ or CD8+ T cells sorted from blood, collected in a trial of the OX40 agonist ivuxolimab. CDR3 DNA sequence: TGTGCCAGCACCAAGGACCTGGGGGAGACCCAGTACTTC. Its protein product is CASTKDLGETQYF.